This TCR beta chain was recovered during a study of blood T cell repertoires in COVID-19. Individuals drawn from some 25 US areas were about 18 to 100 years old. Cohort placement rested on clinical history that participants reported themselves. V shed 2 bases, J shed 6 bases, and the junction held 5 bases outside the gene matches. CDR1 and CDR2 from the germline V gene are MNHEY and SVGAGI. This CDR3 has 14 amino acids. The data were produced by immunoSEQ multiplex PCR, yet TCRdb's version contains in-frame clones alone and is incomplete. The sample lists roughly 270,000 clones, roughly 85% seen once, with roughly 2.5% in the top ten.

The sequenced sample consisted of PBMCs or T cells enriched from blood (not recorded which). The source is a woman in her fifties or sixties who had recovered from COVID-19. The J gene is TRBJ1-2, the V gene TRBV6-5; 8 bases are a match to TRBD1. The CDR3, as DNA: TGTGCCAGCAGTTACGGACAGGGAAGTAATGGCTACACCTTC. This gives the protein CASSYGQGSNGYTF.